Listed below are T cell receptor beta chains from one sample, sequenced in a study of Graves' ophthalmopathy and Graves' hyperthyroidism. One entry per CDR3 protein results from TCRdb running MiXCR on the multiplex PCR reads. Among roughly 500,000 distinct CDR3 sequences listed, roughly an eighth were seen once. What was sequenced was blood. Receptors were obtained from a woman aged 30 to 39 with Graves' ophthalmopathy. Each CDR3 is given with its conserved first and last residue. The D gene is left open where the match is weak. For some rows the clone size is stated as once, few or many, or as a class when expanded; others skip it.

CDR3 protein: CASRLGTSGRENIKYF; CDR3 DNA: TGTGCCAGCAGGCTAGGGACTAGCGGGCGGGAAAACATTAAGTACTTC; J gene: TRBJ2-4; V gene: TRBV12-3/TRBV12-4; clone size: few; D gene: TRBD2
CDR3 protein: CSAGGSAGQPQHF; CDR3 DNA: TGCAGTGCGGGGGGGAGCGCCGGTCAGCCCCAGCATTTT; J gene: TRBJ1-5; V gene: TRBV20-1; clone size: many; D gene: -
CDR3 protein: CASSSQRPGTGEETQYF; CDR3 DNA: TGTGCCAGCAGTAGCCAAAGGCCCGGGACAGGGGAAGAGACCCAGTACTTC; J gene: TRBJ2-5; V gene: TRBV2; clone size: few; D gene: TRBD1
CDR3 protein: CASQTGTGPFYEQYF; CDR3 DNA: TGTGCCAGCCAAACTGGGACAGGACCCTTCTACGAGCAGTACTTC; J gene: TRBJ2-7; V gene: TRBV6-1; clone size: -; D gene: TRBD1
CDR3 protein: CASSLYSGSQETQYF; CDR3 DNA: TGTGCCAGCAGCTTATACTCCGGGTCCCAAGAGACCCAGTACTTC; J gene: TRBJ2-5; V gene: TRBV7-6; clone size: many; D gene: -
CDR3 protein: CASSARGGSSYEQYF; CDR3 DNA: TGTGCCAGCAGCGCTCGGGGTGGCTCCTCCTACGAGCAGTACTTC; J gene: TRBJ2-7; V gene: TRBV7-2; clone size: many; D gene: -
CDR3 protein: CASQPDSRGYGYTF; CDR3 DNA: TGTGCCAGCCAGCCCGACAGCAGAGGCTATGGCTACACCTTC; J gene: TRBJ1-2; V gene: TRBV2; clone size: many; D gene: -
CDR3 protein: CASSRGLAGGSDEQYF; CDR3 DNA: TGTGCCAGCTCCCGCGGACTAGCGGGAGGTAGCGACGAGCAGTACTTC; J gene: TRBJ2-7; V gene: TRBV18; clone size: few; D gene: TRBD2
CDR3 protein: CASSFLAAPEGTGELFF; CDR3 DNA: TGTGCCAGCAGCTTCCTCGCGGCCCCCGAAGGAACCGGGGAGCTGTTTTTT; J gene: TRBJ2-2; V gene: TRBV7-8; clone size: few; D gene: -
CDR3 protein: CASSRLRDQPQHF; CDR3 DNA: TGTGCCAGCAGCCGACTCAGGGATCAGCCCCAGCATTTT; J gene: TRBJ1-5; V gene: TRBV12-3/TRBV12-4; clone size: -; D gene: -
CDR3 protein: CASSPDTTEETQYF; CDR3 DNA: TGTGCCAGCAGTCCTGACACGACCGAAGAGACCCAGTACTTC; J gene: TRBJ2-5; V gene: TRBV28; clone size: many; D gene: -
CDR3 protein: CASSLGGGYGGYTF; CDR3 DNA: TGTGCCAGCAGCCTTGGCGGTGGGTACGGCGGCTACACCTTC; J gene: TRBJ1-2; V gene: TRBV28; clone size: -; D gene: -
CDR3 protein: CASSELRQPQHF; CDR3 DNA: TGTGCCAGCAGTGAGTTAAGGCAGCCCCAGCATTTT; J gene: TRBJ1-5; V gene: TRBV6-1; clone size: many; D gene: -
CDR3 protein: CSARDSDRGAYEQYF; CDR3 DNA: TGCAGTGCTAGAGATTCGGACAGGGGGGCCTACGAGCAGTACTTC; J gene: TRBJ2-7; V gene: TRBV20-1; clone size: many; D gene: TRBD1
CDR3 protein: CASSLEGLAGVNIQYF; CDR3 DNA: TGTGCCAGCAGCTTAGAAGGGCTTGCGGGAGTGAACATTCAGTACTTC; J gene: TRBJ2-4; V gene: TRBV7-8; clone size: many; D gene: TRBD2
CDR3 protein: CASSLDRGYRKETQYF; CDR3 DNA: TGCGCCAGCAGCTTGGACAGGGGGTATCGTAAAGAGACCCAGTACTTC; J gene: TRBJ2-5; V gene: TRBV5-1; clone size: many; D gene: TRBD1
CDR3 protein: CASSLFGGSYEQYF; CDR3 DNA: TGTGCCAGCAGCTTATTTGGGGGCTCCTACGAGCAGTACTTC; J gene: TRBJ2-7; V gene: TRBV7-6; clone size: many; D gene: -
CDR3 protein: CASSEERHPIYEQYF; CDR3 DNA: TGTGCCAGCAGTGAAGAAAGACACCCCATCTACGAGCAGTACTTC; J gene: TRBJ2-7; V gene: TRBV6-1; clone size: many; D gene: -
CDR3 protein: CASSYASPTGGDGSLTGELFF; CDR3 DNA: TGTGCCAGCAGTTACGCTTCCCCCACAGGGGGCGATGGATCTTTAACCGGGGAGCTGTTTTTT; J gene: TRBJ2-2; V gene: TRBV6-2/TRBV6-3; clone size: many; D gene: TRBD1
CDR3 protein: CASSAGGGDGYTF; CDR3 DNA: TGTGCCAGCAGTGCCGGCGGGGGTGATGGCTACACCTTC; J gene: TRBJ1-2; V gene: TRBV6-1; clone size: many; D gene: -
CDR3 protein: CASSQDPPGGYTF; CDR3 DNA: TGCGCCAGCAGCCAGGACCCCCCGGGAGGCTACACCTTC; J gene: TRBJ1-2; V gene: TRBV5-1; clone size: many; D gene: -
CDR3 protein: CASSPTGISYEQYF; CDR3 DNA: TGTGCCAGCAGCCCGACAGGGATCTCCTACGAGCAGTACTTC; J gene: TRBJ2-7; V gene: TRBV7-9; clone size: few; D gene: TRBD1
CDR3 protein: CASSPTPGGPNIQYF; CDR3 DNA: TGCGCCAGCAGCCCAACCCCCGGGGGCCCCAACATTCAGTACTTC; J gene: TRBJ2-4; V gene: TRBV4-1; clone size: many; D gene: -
CDR3 protein: CASSQGLTAETQYF; CDR3 DNA: TGTGCCAGCAGCCAAGGATTGACGGCAGAGACCCAGTACTTC; J gene: TRBJ2-5; V gene: TRBV14; clone size: many; D gene: -
CDR3 protein: CASSSSGGASDTQYF; CDR3 DNA: TGTGCCAGCAGTTCCAGCGGGGGGGCCTCAGATACGCAGTATTTT; J gene: TRBJ2-3; V gene: TRBV11-2; clone size: few; D gene: TRBD2
CDR3 protein: CSVHRSYEQYF; CDR3 DNA: TGCAGCGTCCACAGGTCCTACGAGCAGTACTTC; J gene: TRBJ2-7; V gene: TRBV29-1; clone size: many; D gene: -
CDR3 protein: CASSPRDTYYEQYF; CDR3 DNA: TGTGCCAGCAGCCCCCGGGACACATACTACGAGCAGTACTTC; J gene: TRBJ2-7; V gene: TRBV6-1; clone size: many; D gene: -
CDR3 protein: CASSELGGAEGRTEAFF; CDR3 DNA: TGTGCCAGCAGTGAATTGGGGGGGGCTGAGGGAAGGACTGAAGCTTTCTTT; J gene: TRBJ1-1; V gene: TRBV25-1; clone size: many; D gene: -
CDR3 protein: CASRAGQGATYEQYF; CDR3 DNA: TGTGCCAGCAGAGCGGGACAGGGGGCGACCTACGAGCAGTACTTC; J gene: TRBJ2-7; V gene: TRBV6-1; clone size: many; D gene: TRBD1
CDR3 protein: CSAWDRGLNEQYF; CDR3 DNA: TGCAGTGCTTGGGACAGGGGGCTCAACGAGCAGTACTTC; J gene: TRBJ2-7; V gene: TRBV20-1; clone size: many; D gene: TRBD1
CDR3 protein: CASSLSTGSYERYF; CDR3 DNA: TGTGCCAGCAGTCTATCGACTGGGTCCTACGAGCGGTACTTC; J gene: TRBJ2-7; V gene: TRBV12-3/TRBV12-4; clone size: -; D gene: -
CDR3 protein: CASSQKRNSYEQYF; CDR3 DNA: TGTGCCAGCAGCCAAAAACGGAACTCCTACGAGCAGTACTTC; J gene: TRBJ2-7; V gene: TRBV4-2; clone size: few; D gene: -
CDR3 protein: CATSSSDRNYGYTF; CDR3 DNA: TGTGCCACCAGTTCGTCAGACAGAAACTATGGCTACACCTTC; J gene: TRBJ1-2; V gene: TRBV24-1; clone size: many; D gene: -
CDR3 protein: CASSPRLAGFTGELFF; CDR3 DNA: TGTGCCAGCAGCCCTCGACTAGCCGGGTTCACCGGGGAGCTGTTTTTT; J gene: TRBJ2-2; V gene: TRBV2; clone size: many; D gene: TRBD2
CDR3 protein: CASSKGGSSGNTIYF; CDR3 DNA: TGTGCCAGCAGCAAGGGAGGCAGCTCTGGAAACACCATATATTTT; J gene: TRBJ1-3; V gene: TRBV12-3/TRBV12-4; clone size: many; D gene: -
CDR3 protein: CASSYSTFTPYEQYF; CDR3 DNA: TGTGCCAGCAGTTACTCGACCTTTACCCCATACGAGCAGTACTTC; J gene: TRBJ2-7; V gene: TRBV6-2/TRBV6-3; clone size: -; D gene: -
CDR3 protein: CASSQDPGREQYF; CDR3 DNA: TGTGCCAGCAGCCAAGACCCTGGCCGCGAGCAGTACTTC; J gene: TRBJ2-7; V gene: TRBV14; clone size: many; D gene: -
CDR3 protein: CASSYGREANYGYTF; CDR3 DNA: TGTGCCAGCAGTTACGGGAGGGAAGCTAACTATGGCTACACCTTC; J gene: TRBJ1-2; V gene: TRBV6-5; clone size: many; D gene: -
CDR3 protein: CSAISPTGSSYEQYF; CDR3 DNA: TGCAGTGCTATTAGCCCGACAGGGAGCTCCTACGAGCAGTACTTC; J gene: TRBJ2-7; V gene: TRBV20-1; clone size: few; D gene: TRBD1